The rows below give T cell receptor beta chains drawn from one sample of a study of blood T cell repertoires in COVID-19. Measured with immunoSEQ multiplex PCR; TCRdb has only the in-frame clones, and not every one. The sample consists of roughly 200,000 clones, about 88% of them appearing once. Source material: peripheral blood. All receptors come from a woman aged 50 to 65 with COVID-19, enrolled during active disease. Each CDR3 is given with its conserved first and last residue.

TRBJ2-7 TRBV11-2 CASSIFPGLAGERSYEQYF
TRBJ1-1 TRBV21-1 CASSKTPQAFF
TRBJ2-3 TRBV7-9 CASSPTTGGRTDTQYF
TRBJ1-2 TRBV7-8 CASSFFGGGLGYTF
TRBJ1-6 TRBV25-1 CASSSSTGYNSPLHF
TRBJ1-4 TRBV5-8 CASSPGQGGKLFF
TRBJ2-3 TRBV5-1 CASSLLAGGSTDTQYF
TRBJ1-3 TRBV19 CASRARSDTIYF
TRBJ2-3 TRBV3-1/TRBV3-2 CASSQARAVTDTQYF
TRBJ2-7 TRBV7-9 CASSLEGQHYEQYF
TRBJ1-4 TRBV5-6 CASNSRGLATNEKLFF
TRBJ1-3 TRBV6-1 CASSELPFAGNTIYF
TRBJ2-5 TRBV6-6 CASSYRQGSQETQYF
TRBJ1-2 TRBV4-2 CASSQGRQTNYGYTF
TRBJ1-4 TRBV6-5 CASSPGVVTNEKLFF
TRBJ1-5 TRBV2 CASKRERGGSNQPQHF
TRBJ2-2 TRBV5-5 CASSYRVSRPQELFF
TRBJ2-1 TRBV7-6 CASSLEDFSANEQFF
TRBJ1-2 TRBV27 CASGPDTNYGYTF
TRBJ2-1 TRBV29-1 CSAGGRAPFNYNEQFF
TRBJ1-4 TRBV5-8 CASSTLGTANEKLFF
TRBJ2-1 TRBV24-1 CATRGRGEAYNEQFF
TRBJ1-2 TRBV29-1 CSVTRDGYTF
TRBJ2-5 TRBV5-1 CASSLVTSPGTQYF
TRBJ1-2 TRBV19 CASSGGQFDGYTF
TRBJ2-5 TRBV18 CASSPRPLQETQYF
TRBJ2-3 TRBV19 CASSISSGGPGDTQYF
TRBJ2-6 TRBV2 CAREHKGSGANVLTF
TRBJ1-2 TRBV5-6 CASSLGQGEGYTF
TRBJ1-2 TRBV30 CAWSGGQTGFNYGYTF
TRBJ1-6 TRBV5-6 CASSFLNREGSPLHF
TRBJ2-4 TRBV11-2 CASLEGGYKNIQYF
TRBJ1-1 TRBV6-2/TRBV6-3 CASSYDRATEAFF
TRBJ2-7 TRBV11-3 CASSLGSSYEQYF
TRBJ2-1 TRBV12-3/TRBV12-4 CASSAGANEQFF
TRBJ2-7 TRBV24-1 CATSGGQGYEQYF
TRBJ1-6 TRBV9 CASSVTGSSYNSPLHF
TRBJ2-3 TRBV2 CASSDVGLAGAGTQYF
TRBJ2-1 TRBV19 CASSMGLAGFNEQFF
TRBJ1-1 TRBV5-1 CASSVDRGGTEAFF
TRBJ1-1 TRBV29-1 CSALGGTEAFF
TRBJ2-1 TRBV4-3 CASSQVPAGGNEQFF
TRBJ2-1 TRBV19 CASSSGIAGGQGYNEQFF
TRBJ2-7 TRBV6-5 CASRTSGGSYEQYF
TRBJ2-2 TRBV18 CASSSPGNTGELFF